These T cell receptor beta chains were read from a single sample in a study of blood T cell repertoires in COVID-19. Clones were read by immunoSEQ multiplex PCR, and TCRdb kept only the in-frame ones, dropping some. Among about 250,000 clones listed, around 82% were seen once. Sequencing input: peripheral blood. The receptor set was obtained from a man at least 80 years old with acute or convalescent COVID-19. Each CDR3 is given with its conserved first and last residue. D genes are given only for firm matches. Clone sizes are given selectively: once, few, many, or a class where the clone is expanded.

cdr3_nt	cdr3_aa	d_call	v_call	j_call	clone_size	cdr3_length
TGCAGCGTTGCCCCAGGCATTAATGAAAAACTGTTTTTT	CSVAPGINEKLFF	NA	TRBV29-1	TRBJ1-4	NA	13
TGTGCCAGCTCTTCCCCTATTACTAGCGGCACAGATACGCAGTATTTT	CASSSPITSGTDTQYF	TRBD2	TRBV11-2	TRBJ2-3	NA	16
TGTGCCAGCAGTTGGGGCAGGGGAAAAGAGACCCAGTACTTC	CASSWGRGKETQYF	NA	TRBV2	TRBJ2-5	few	14
TGTGCCAGCAGCTTGTTTCATTCGGAGAACTATGGCTACACCTTC	CASSLFHSENYGYTF	NA	TRBV7-9	TRBJ1-2	NA	15
TGTGCCACCAGTGATTTTCCCGGGACTGAAGCTTTCTTT	CATSDFPGTEAFF	NA	TRBV24-1	TRBJ1-1	NA	13
TGTGCCAGCTCACCAGGGGCCCCCCCTGGGCGGGAGCTGTTTTTT	CASSPGAPPGRELFF	NA	TRBV18	TRBJ2-2	NA	15
TGTGCCAGCAGAGCCAGCGGGCCCCAGCATTTT	CASRASGPQHF	NA	TRBV2	TRBJ1-5	NA	11
TGTGCCAGCCGGCGGGAAGAGGGGGCCAAAAACATTCAGTACTTC	CASRREEGAKNIQYF	NA	TRBV2	TRBJ2-4	once	15
TGTGCCAGCAGGACAGGGGTGAACACTGAAGCTTTCTTT	CASRTGVNTEAFF	TRBD1	TRBV6-6	TRBJ1-1	NA	13
TGTGCCAGCAGCTTAAGTGGCGGGAGTACCGGGGAGCTGTTTTTT	CASSLSGGSTGELFF	TRBD2	TRBV7-3	TRBJ2-2	NA	15
TGTGCCAGCTCACCGCAGGGACAGGCGTCCTACGAGCAGTACTTC	CASSPQGQASYEQYF	TRBD1	TRBV18	TRBJ2-7	NA	15